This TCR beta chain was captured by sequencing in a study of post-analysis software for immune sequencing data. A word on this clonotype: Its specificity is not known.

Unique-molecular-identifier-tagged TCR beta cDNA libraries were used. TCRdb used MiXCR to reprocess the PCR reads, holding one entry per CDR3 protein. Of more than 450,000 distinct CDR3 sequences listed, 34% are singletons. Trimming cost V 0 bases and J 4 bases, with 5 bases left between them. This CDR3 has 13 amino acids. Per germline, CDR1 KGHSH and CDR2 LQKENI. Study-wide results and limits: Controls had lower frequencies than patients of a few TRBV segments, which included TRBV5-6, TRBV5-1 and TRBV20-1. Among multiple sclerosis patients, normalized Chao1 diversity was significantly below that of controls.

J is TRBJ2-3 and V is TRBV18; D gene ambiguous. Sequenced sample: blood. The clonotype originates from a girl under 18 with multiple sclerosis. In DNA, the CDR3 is TGTGCCAGCTCACCACCAGTCGCAGATACGCAGTATTTT. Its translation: CASSPPVADTQYF.